This TCR beta chain was sequenced during a study of OX40 agonist ivuxolimab in advanced cancers. The method was immunoSEQ multiplex PCR; TCRdb's version includes in-frame clones alone and lacks a portion of them. The sample yields around 67,000 clones, 80% seen once. Germline V CDR1 and CDR2: ENHRY, SYGVKD. The CDR3 loop spans 13 amino acids. The germline V and J ends were trimmed by 4 bases and 3 bases, with 9 bases remaining between them. The sample holds one count of this clone. This TCR was sampled from an adult with an advanced solid tumor such as melanoma, head and neck, liver or kidney cancer. V usage is TRBV10-3 and J usage is TRBJ1-1, with D uncertain. Material: CD4+ or CD8+ T cells sorted from blood, obtained in a trial of the OX40 agonist ivuxolimab. CDR3 nucleotide sequence: TGTGCCATCAGTGTAGGCAGAGACACTGAAGCTTTCTTT. Protein: CAISVGRDTEAFF.